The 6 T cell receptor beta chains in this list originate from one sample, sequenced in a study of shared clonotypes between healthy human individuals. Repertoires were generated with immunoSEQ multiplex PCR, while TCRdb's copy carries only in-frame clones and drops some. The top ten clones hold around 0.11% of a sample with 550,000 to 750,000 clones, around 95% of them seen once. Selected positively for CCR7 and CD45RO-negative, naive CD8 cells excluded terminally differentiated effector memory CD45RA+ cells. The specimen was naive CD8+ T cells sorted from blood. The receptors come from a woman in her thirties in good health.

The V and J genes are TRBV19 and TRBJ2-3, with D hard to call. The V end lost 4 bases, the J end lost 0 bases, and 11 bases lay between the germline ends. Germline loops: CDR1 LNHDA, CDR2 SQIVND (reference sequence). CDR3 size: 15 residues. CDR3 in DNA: TGTGCCAGTAGTACCCTGGCGGTTAGCACAGATACGCAGTATTTT. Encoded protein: CASSTLAVSTDTQYF.

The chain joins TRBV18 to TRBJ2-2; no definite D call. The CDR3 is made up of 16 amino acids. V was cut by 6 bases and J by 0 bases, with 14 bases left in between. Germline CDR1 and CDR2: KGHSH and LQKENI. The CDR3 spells CASSPPFTANTGELFF. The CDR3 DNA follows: TGTGCCAGCTCGCCGCCCTTCACCGCGAACACCGGGGAGCTGTTTTTT.

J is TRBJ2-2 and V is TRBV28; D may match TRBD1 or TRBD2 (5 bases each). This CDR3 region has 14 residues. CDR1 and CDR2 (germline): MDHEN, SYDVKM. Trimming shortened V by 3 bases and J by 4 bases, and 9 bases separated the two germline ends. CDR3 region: CASSLSGGTGELFF. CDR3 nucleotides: TGTGCCAGCAGTTTGAGTGGGGGCACCGGGGAGCTGTTTTTT.

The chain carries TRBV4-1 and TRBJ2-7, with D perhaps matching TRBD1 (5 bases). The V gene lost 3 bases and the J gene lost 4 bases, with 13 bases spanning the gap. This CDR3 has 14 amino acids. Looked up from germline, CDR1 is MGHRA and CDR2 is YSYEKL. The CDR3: CASSHRPTGYEQYF. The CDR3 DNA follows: TGCGCCAGCAGCCACCGCCCTACAGGTTACGAGCAGTACTTC.

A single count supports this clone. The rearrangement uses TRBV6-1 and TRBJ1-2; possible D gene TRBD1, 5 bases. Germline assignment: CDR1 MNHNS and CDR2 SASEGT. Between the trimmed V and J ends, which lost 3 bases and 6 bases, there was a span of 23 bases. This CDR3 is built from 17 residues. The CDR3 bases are TGTGCCAGCAGTGAGGTACAGGAAGCTTCGGCAGTTCATGGCTACACCTTC. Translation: CASSEVQEASAVHGYTF.

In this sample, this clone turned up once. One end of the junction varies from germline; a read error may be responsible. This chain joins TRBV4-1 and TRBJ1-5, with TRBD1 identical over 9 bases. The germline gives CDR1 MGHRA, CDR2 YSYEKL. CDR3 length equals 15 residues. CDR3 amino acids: CASSQDRGLNRPQHF. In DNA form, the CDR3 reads TGCGCCAGCAGCCAGGACAGGGGACTTAATCGGCCCCAGCATTTT.